These T cell receptor beta chains were read from a single sample in a study of T-cell memory formation after mild COVID-19. Each CDR3 protein is one row after TCRdb ran MiXCR on the 5' RACE reads. The repertoire holds fewer than 300,000 distinct CDR3 sequences, around 17% seen once, with 20% to 25% in the top ten. The material sequenced was PBMCs or a T cell subset sorted from them (not recorded which). These receptors all come from a young man who had mild COVID-19 (a few samples of this study predate the infection). Cell type and time point are not known. Each CDR3 is given with its conserved first and last residue. D genes are given only for firm matches. Some rows have no size entry. The others give once, few or many, or a class for an expanded clone.

>TRBV5-1|-|TRBJ1-5|-
TGCGCCAGCAGCTTGTGGGGGGCGGACAATCAGCCCCAGCATTTT
CASSLWGADNQPQHF
>TRBV5-1|few|TRBJ2-5|-
TGCGCCAGCAGCTTGGCTCAGGGAGACGAGACCCAGTACTTC
CASSLAQGDETQYF
>TRBV20-1|few|TRBJ2-3|-
TGCAGTGCTAGAGATCGTGTGAGGGGAGGAACAGATACGCAGTATTTT
CSARDRVRGGTDTQYF
>TRBV11-2|few|TRBJ1-6|-
TGTGCCAGCAGCTATGGGGACATACTTTCACCCCTCCACTTT
CASSYGDILSPLHF
>TRBV5-1|-|TRBJ2-3|TRBD2
TGCGCCAGCAGCTTACCGGGGGGGGCAGATACGCAGTATTTT
CASSLPGGADTQYF
>TRBV6-6|-|TRBJ1-3|-
TGTGCCAGCGGGGTCTCTGGAAACACCATATATTTT
CASGVSGNTIYF
>TRBV20-1|-|TRBJ2-3|-
TGCAGTGCTAGAGGGCTAGCGTATAGCACAGATACGCAGTATTTT
CSARGLAYSTDTQYF
>TRBV5-1|-|TRBJ2-1|TRBD2
TGCGCCAGCAGCTCACAGCGGGGGGGCGGTAATGAGCAGTTCTTC
CASSSQRGGGNEQFF
>TRBV27|-|TRBJ1-1|-
TGTGCCAGCCAATCTGGGGTCGGGAACACTGAAGCTTTCTTT
CASQSGVGNTEAFF
>TRBV5-1|medium-sized|TRBJ2-5|-
TGTGCCAGCAGCTTAGAGGGGGAGACCCAGTACTTC
CASSLEGETQYF
>TRBV6-4|-|TRBJ2-1|-
TGTGCCAGCAGACCAGACGGAAGCTCCTACAATGAGCAGTTCTTC
CASRPDGSSYNEQFF
>TRBV29-1|few|TRBJ2-5|-
TGCAGCGTGGGACACGGTGGCGAGACCCAGTACTTC
CSVGHGGETQYF
>TRBV20-1|few|TRBJ2-3|-
TGCAGTGCTCGGGACCATAAGGGTCCCACAGATACGCAGTATTTT
CSARDHKGPTDTQYF
>TRBV4-3|few|TRBJ2-3|-
TGCGCCAGCAGCCAAGATTCCGGGCGGACAGATACGCAGTATTTT
CASSQDSGRTDTQYF
>TRBV4-2|-|TRBJ2-5|-
TGTGCCAGCAGCACCCCCTCCAGGGGCCTCCAAGAGACCCAGTACTTC
CASSTPSRGLQETQYF
>TRBV9|-|TRBJ1-1|TRBD1
TGTGCCAGCAGCGTGCACAGGGGTGGCACTGAAGCTTTCTTT
CASSVHRGGTEAFF
>TRBV11-2|few|TRBJ1-3|-
TGTGCCAGCAGCAAAGGCCGGGGGGCAGCCACTGGAAACACCATATATTTT
CASSKGRGAATGNTIYF